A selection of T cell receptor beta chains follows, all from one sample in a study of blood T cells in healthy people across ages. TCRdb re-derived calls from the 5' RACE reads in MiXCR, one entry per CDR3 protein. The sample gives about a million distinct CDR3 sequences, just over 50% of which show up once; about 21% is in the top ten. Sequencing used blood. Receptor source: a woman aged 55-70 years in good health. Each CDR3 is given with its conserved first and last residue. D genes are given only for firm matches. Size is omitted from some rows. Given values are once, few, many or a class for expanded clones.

DNA: TGTGCCAGCGCCCCCCCGGGACTAGTAGTTCGCGAGCAGTACTTC
CDR3: CASAPPGLVVREQYF
length: 15
V: TRBV28
D: TRBD2
size: few
J: TRBJ2-7

DNA: TGCGCCAGCAGCTTGGTGTTCGAGTCTGGCTACACCTTC
CDR3: CASSLVFESGYTF
length: 13
V: TRBV5-1
D: -
size: few
J: TRBJ1-2

DNA: TGTGCCAGCCCGGGCGCGGAGCACTATGGCTACACCTTC
CDR3: CASPGAEHYGYTF
length: 13
V: TRBV2
D: -
size: -
J: TRBJ1-2

DNA: TGTGCCAGCAGCCTCAACAGGGTTCGGGGCTACACCTTC
CDR3: CASSLNRVRGYTF
length: 13
V: TRBV28
D: -
size: once
J: TRBJ1-2

DNA: TGTGCCAGCAGTTCTCACAGGGGAGCGGGCAAGCAGTACTTC
CDR3: CASSSHRGAGKQYF
length: 14
V: TRBV28
D: -
size: -
J: TRBJ2-5

DNA: TGCGCCAGCAGCTCAGCGGGAGAGAGCACAGATACGCAGTATTTT
CDR3: CASSSAGESTDTQYF
length: 15
V: TRBV5-1
D: TRBD2
size: -
J: TRBJ2-3

DNA: TGTGCCAGCCCGGACGGGTCCGGGACCCTCTATGGCTACACCTTC
CDR3: CASPDGSGTLYGYTF
length: 15
V: TRBV30
D: -
size: -
J: TRBJ1-2

DNA: TGTGCGAGCCTCCCGGGACTAGCGGACTTGCGGACCTACGAGCAGTACTTC
CDR3: CASLPGLADLRTYEQYF
length: 17
V: TRBV28
D: TRBD2
size: -
J: TRBJ2-7

DNA: TGTGCCAGCAGTGTACAGGGGGCGGCTGGGGCCAACGTCCTGACTTTC
CDR3: CASSVQGAAGANVLTF
length: 16
V: TRBV12-3/TRBV12-4
D: TRBD1
size: -
J: TRBJ2-6

DNA: TGCGCCAGCAGCCAAGCCTCGGAGAACACTGAAGCTTTCTTT
CDR3: CASSQASENTEAFF
length: 14
V: TRBV4-1
D: -
size: -
J: TRBJ1-1

DNA: TGCAGTGCTAGAACTAGCGGGAAGGACGAGCAGTACTTC
CDR3: CSARTSGKDEQYF
length: 13
V: TRBV20-1
D: TRBD2
size: few
J: TRBJ2-7

DNA: TGCAGCGGTGAGGGGTACAATGAGCAGTTCTTC
CDR3: CSGEGYNEQFF
length: 11
V: TRBV29-1
D: -
size: -
J: TRBJ2-1

DNA: TGTGCCAGCAGTTCAGCTGCGAGGAGCTCCTACGAGCAGTACTTC
CDR3: CASSSAARSSYEQYF
length: 15
V: TRBV27
D: -
size: -
J: TRBJ2-7

DNA: TGTGCCAGCAGCCAAGGGGTCGCCTCGGACGGCTACACCTTC
CDR3: CASSQGVASDGYTF
length: 14
V: TRBV4-2
D: -
size: -
J: TRBJ1-2

DNA: TGCGCCAGCAGCTCGAGTTGGAGGCAGGGGGGGGGTAATGAGCAGTTCTTC
CDR3: CASSSSWRQGGGNEQFF
length: 17
V: TRBV5-1
D: -
size: -
J: TRBJ2-1

DNA: TGTGCCAGCAGCGTAGGCGGCGGGGTCTCCTACGAGCAGTACTTC
CDR3: CASSVGGGVSYEQYF
length: 15
V: TRBV9
D: -
size: -
J: TRBJ2-7

DNA: TGTGCCAGCAGCCAAAATCTGGTCATAGCGGGAAACACAGATACGCAGTATTTT
CDR3: CASSQNLVIAGNTDTQYF
length: 18
V: TRBV4-2
D: TRBD2
size: few
J: TRBJ2-3

DNA: TGCAGTGGGACTAGCGGACACTACAATGAGCAGTTCTTC
CDR3: CSGTSGHYNEQFF
length: 13
V: TRBV20-1
D: TRBD2
size: -
J: TRBJ2-1

DNA: TGCGCCAGCAGCCAAGATCTAGGGGCGAACGATTACGAGCAGTACTTC
CDR3: CASSQDLGANDYEQYF
length: 16
V: TRBV4-1
D: -
size: -
J: TRBJ2-7

DNA: TGTGCCATCAGTGAGTTGTTGGGAGGGTACGAGCAGTACTTC
CDR3: CAISELLGGYEQYF
length: 14
V: TRBV10-3
D: TRBD2
size: -
J: TRBJ2-7

DNA: TGCAGTGCTGCCGGAGTAGCGGGGCCGAACAATGAGCAGTTCTTC
CDR3: CSAAGVAGPNNEQFF
length: 15
V: TRBV20-1
D: TRBD2
size: -
J: TRBJ2-1

DNA: TGCAGTTACGGGGGTTTCGCAGATACGCAGTATTTT
CDR3: CSYGGFADTQYF
length: 12
V: TRBV20-1
D: -
size: -
J: TRBJ2-3

DNA: TGTGCCAGTTGGCGGGATTCGAGCGACGAGCAGTACTTC
CDR3: CASWRDSSDEQYF
length: 13
V: TRBV12-3/TRBV12-4
D: -
size: few
J: TRBJ2-7

DNA: TGCAGTGCCAAGACTGCCTCCTACGAGCAGTACTTC
CDR3: CSAKTASYEQYF
length: 12
V: TRBV20-1
D: -
size: -
J: TRBJ2-7

DNA: TGTGCCAGCAGTTTAACGTCCGCAGGGACCACTGAAGCTTTCTTT
CDR3: CASSLTSAGTTEAFF
length: 15
V: TRBV28
D: -
size: few
J: TRBJ1-1

DNA: TGTGCCAGCAGTTTAAGGCAGGAAGAGACCCGGTACTTC
CDR3: CASSLRQEETRYF
length: 13
V: TRBV12-3/TRBV12-4
D: -
size: once
J: TRBJ2-7

DNA: TGTGCCAGCGGAGGGGTTGGGGACGAGCAGTACTTC
CDR3: CASGGVGDEQYF
length: 12
V: TRBV2
D: -
size: -
J: TRBJ2-7

DNA: TGCAGTGCTAGAGTCGCGGGGACAGCTTATGGCTACACCTTC
CDR3: CSARVAGTAYGYTF
length: 14
V: TRBV20-1
D: TRBD1
size: -
J: TRBJ1-2

DNA: TGTGCCAGCAGCCCGGGACAGGGTTGGAGTGAAAAACTGTTTTTT
CDR3: CASSPGQGWSEKLFF
length: 15
V: TRBV14
D: TRBD1
size: few
J: TRBJ1-4

DNA: TGTGCCAGCAGGCGCGGGGGGGCTGCCAATGAGCAGTTCTTC
CDR3: CASRRGGAANEQFF
length: 14
V: TRBV7-2
D: TRBD2
size: -
J: TRBJ2-1

DNA: TGTGCCAGCAGTTTCTTACTAGCGGAGCCAGATACGCAGTATTTT
CDR3: CASSFLLAEPDTQYF
length: 15
V: TRBV12-3/TRBV12-4
D: TRBD2
size: few
J: TRBJ2-3

DNA: TGCGCCAGCAGCTCGACAGGGTCGGACCCCTACGAGCAGTACTTC
CDR3: CASSSTGSDPYEQYF
length: 15
V: TRBV5-1
D: TRBD1
size: -
J: TRBJ2-7

DNA: TGTGCCAGCGGGCTAGCGGGTGCCTACAATGAGCAGTTCTTC
CDR3: CASGLAGAYNEQFF
length: 14
V: TRBV7-9
D: TRBD2
size: -
J: TRBJ2-1

DNA: TGTGCCACCAGCCGCGACAGGGGGAGACGGCCCCAGCATTTT
CDR3: CATSRDRGRRPQHF
length: 14
V: TRBV15
D: TRBD1
size: once
J: TRBJ1-5

DNA: TGTGCCAGCAGCAGGAGGGGGCGCATAAGTGGCTACACCTTC
CDR3: CASSRRGRISGYTF
length: 14
V: TRBV7-2
D: TRBD1
size: -
J: TRBJ1-2

DNA: TGTGCCAGCAGTAGCGGGACTAGCCGCGGGCAGTTCTTC
CDR3: CASSSGTSRGQFF
length: 13
V: TRBV2
D: TRBD2
size: -
J: TRBJ2-1

DNA: TGCGCCAGCAGCCAAGGCGCGGACGTCGGAAACACCATATATTTT
CDR3: CASSQGADVGNTIYF
length: 15
V: TRBV4-3
D: -
size: -
J: TRBJ1-3

DNA: TGTGCCAGCAGCCAAGAAAGACTGCAATACAATGAGCAGTTCTTC
CDR3: CASSQERLQYNEQFF
length: 15
V: TRBV14
D: -
size: -
J: TRBJ2-1

DNA: TGTGCCAGCGGGACCCAGGTGAACACTGAAGCTTTCTTT
CDR3: CASGTQVNTEAFF
length: 13
V: TRBV12-3/TRBV12-4
D: -
size: -
J: TRBJ1-1

DNA: TGCAGTGCTAGTCTCGGCAGGGCCCCCTACGAGCAGTACTTC
CDR3: CSASLGRAPYEQYF
length: 14
V: TRBV20-1
D: -
size: once
J: TRBJ2-7

DNA: TGTGCCAGCTCTGGGACACCCTACAATGAGCAGTTCTTC
CDR3: CASSGTPYNEQFF
length: 13
V: TRBV18
D: -
size: -
J: TRBJ2-1

DNA: TGCAGTGCTAGACGAGGAGTAGCCTACGAGCAGTACTTC
CDR3: CSARRGVAYEQYF
length: 13
V: TRBV20-1
D: -
size: few
J: TRBJ2-7

DNA: TGTGCCAGCAGTTACTTAGCGACCCAGTACTTC
CDR3: CASSYLATQYF
length: 11
V: TRBV6-5
D: -
size: few
J: TRBJ2-5

DNA: TGTGCCAGCAGTTCCCCCCTTCGAACCGAGCAGTACTTC
CDR3: CASSSPLRTEQYF
length: 13
V: TRBV27
D: -
size: -
J: TRBJ2-7

DNA: TGTGCCAGCAGCCCTACCGGGACAGGGATCACCGGGGAGCTGTTTTTT
CDR3: CASSPTGTGITGELFF
length: 16
V: TRBV7-3
D: TRBD1
size: -
J: TRBJ2-2

DNA: TGCGCCAGCAGCCAAGATGCGGCAGGCGGGTATTCACCCCTCCACTTT
CDR3: CASSQDAAGGYSPLHF
length: 16
V: TRBV4-1
D: -
size: -
J: TRBJ1-6

DNA: TGCAGTGCTAAGGATCTGGGGAGGTCTGGGGCCAACGTCCTGACTTTC
CDR3: CSAKDLGRSGANVLTF
length: 16
V: TRBV20-1
D: -
size: -
J: TRBJ2-6

DNA: TGTGCCAGCTCACCGGCGGTCGGGGCGAATGAGCAGTTCTTC
CDR3: CASSPAVGANEQFF
length: 14
V: TRBV18
D: -
size: few
J: TRBJ2-1

DNA: TGCAGCGTCGAAGCCTTCCAGGGACAGGGGTTCGACGAGCAGTACTTC
CDR3: CSVEAFQGQGFDEQYF
length: 16
V: TRBV29-1
D: TRBD1
size: -
J: TRBJ2-7

DNA: TGTGCCAGCAGGTCCACAGCCCTACCCGAGCAGTTCTTC
CDR3: CASRSTALPEQFF
length: 13
V: TRBV7-2
D: -
size: few
J: TRBJ2-1

DNA: TGCAGCGTCTTAATCGGGACTAGCGGGAAGGATGAGCAGTTCTTC
CDR3: CSVLIGTSGKDEQFF
length: 15
V: TRBV29-1
D: TRBD2
size: few
J: TRBJ2-1

DNA: TGTGCCAGCTGTGTAGAAGAGACCCAGTACTTC
CDR3: CASCVEETQYF
length: 11
V: TRBV2
D: -
size: -
J: TRBJ2-5

DNA: TGCAGCGTTGATGGGACAGGGGGCTTGGAGACCCAGTACTTC
CDR3: CSVDGTGGLETQYF
length: 14
V: TRBV29-1
D: TRBD1
size: few
J: TRBJ2-5

DNA: TGTGCCAGCAGCCCACGAGCCCTCCTAGCCCGCAATGAGCAGTTCTTC
CDR3: CASSPRALLARNEQFF
length: 16
V: TRBV7-2
D: -
size: -
J: TRBJ2-1

DNA: TGTGCCAGCAAACCGGGACAGGGAATAAGGTATAGCAATCAGCCCCAGCATTTT
CDR3: CASKPGQGIRYSNQPQHF
length: 18
V: TRBV21-1
D: -
size: -
J: TRBJ1-5

DNA: TGTGCCAGCTCACAACCGGGACAGGGTGTCCATGAGCAGTTCTTC
CDR3: CASSQPGQGVHEQFF
length: 15
V: TRBV18
D: TRBD1
size: -
J: TRBJ2-1

DNA: TGTGCCAGCAGTCCACAGGGGAATGAGCAGTTCTTC
CDR3: CASSPQGNEQFF
length: 12
V: TRBV27
D: TRBD1
size: few
J: TRBJ2-1

DNA: TGTGCCAGCTCACCAAATGCCGCTACCATTGAGCAGTTCTTC
CDR3: CASSPNAATIEQFF
length: 14
V: TRBV18
D: -
size: -
J: TRBJ2-1